This T cell receptor (beta chain) was sequenced during a study of cytomegalovirus exposure and HLA in healthy donors. Study information: The same platform was used for the roughly 120 validation repertoires and the roughly 600 first-cohort repertoires, a later analysis reported.

CDR3 length equals 15 residues. From germline, CDR1 is SGHNT and CDR2 YYREEE (reference sequence). V lost 0 bases, J lost 0 bases, and 10 bases lay in between. About this clone itself: Its antigen is not known.

General study findings and limits: The tendency of first-cohort TCR clusters to co-occur in the 120 or so validation repertoires was the finding of a later analysis. With high specificity and sensitivity, the classifier reportedly diagnosed cytomegalovirus status.

Sequencing used immunoSEQ multiplex PCR; TCRdb keeps in-frame clones, though not all of them. This table holds 200,000 to 250,000 clones, around 80% found once. The chain employs TRBV5-4 and TRBJ2-7; TRBD1 is a possible D gene (6 bases). The receptor was isolated from a woman in her 30s in good health and CMV-seropositive. The sample comprised PBMCs. As DNA, the CDR3 is TGTGCCAGCAGCTTGGGAGGACAGCACTCCTACGAGCAGTACTTC. This gives the protein CASSLGGQHSYEQYF.